This T cell receptor beta chain came from a study of CD8 T cells in ankylosing spondylitis (dated by TCRdb to about 2017). For the wider study: The study profiled T cell receptor beta repertoires in healthy donors and ankylosing spondylitis patients to find disease-linked TCR variants. Peripheral blood was sampled, and synovial fluid was additionally collected from ankylosing spondylitis patients. In total, the full study cohort was made up of about 110 healthy donors and 25 or so ankylosing spondylitis patients. Overall study results and their limits: The disease-linked clones were reported as significantly enriched in matched synovial fluid samples from ankylosing spondylitis patients. A TCR beta motif of 8 or 9 highly homologous amino acid variants appeared characteristic of blood from ankylosing spondylitis patients. In peripheral blood, the disease-linked clones were found at relatively low frequencies and had a CD8+ phenotype. Some of the motif variants had been reported before in the synovial fluid and blood of reactive arthritis patients, a finding that suggests common disease-initiation mechanisms.

Concerning this clonotype itself: The antigen this receptor binds is unknown. Per-base quality was not reported, and no clone a single base away is much larger than it.

Sequencing relied on an Illumina HiSeq 2500. TCR beta libraries were prepared by quantitative 5'-RACE with molecular barcodes. For the original study's pipeline: To identify disease-linked TCR variants, a new computational method was used, one built on a probabilistic model of VDJ rearrangement. TCRdb cleaned the public reads at Q25 with fastp, built clones with MiXCR and kept in-frame beta chains. Each record represents a unique CDR3 protein, reported with the most common genes and DNA among its rows. Clone size and V and J calls follow TCRdb, not the original study. For this sample there are about 450,000 distinct CDR3 sequences; roughly 27% appear just once. The top ten clonotypes cover roughly 0.9% of the sample. V ends up 4 bases short and J 4 bases short, with an unmatched junction base count of 10. CDR1 is given as MNHNS and CDR2 as SASEGT, both from the germline V gene. From cysteine to phenylalanine, the CDR3 is 17 amino acids long. Of the read, only the CDR3 DNA is kept; its 51 bases are in frame from base 1.

The sample comprised blood, either unsorted or a sorted T cell fraction (not recorded which). This receptor was identified in a male donor with ankylosing spondylitis. The chain employs TRBV6-1 and TRBJ2-2; the junction holds 9 bases that match TRBD1. The CDR3 region has the sequence CASSAPPGQGSTGELFF. The base sequence is TGTGCCAGCAGTGCCCCTCCGGGACAGGGTTCCACCGGGGAGCTGTTTTTT.